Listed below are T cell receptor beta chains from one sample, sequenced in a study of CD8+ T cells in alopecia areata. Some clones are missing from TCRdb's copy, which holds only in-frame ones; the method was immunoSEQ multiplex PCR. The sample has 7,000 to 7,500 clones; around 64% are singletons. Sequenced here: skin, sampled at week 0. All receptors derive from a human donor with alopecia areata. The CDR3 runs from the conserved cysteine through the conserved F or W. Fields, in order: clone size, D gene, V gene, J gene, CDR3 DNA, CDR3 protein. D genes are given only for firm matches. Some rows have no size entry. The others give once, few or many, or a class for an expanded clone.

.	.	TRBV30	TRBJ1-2	TGTGCCTGGAGTAGGGCAGGCTACAACTATGGCTACACCTTC	CAWSRAGYNYGYTF
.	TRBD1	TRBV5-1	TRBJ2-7	TGCGCCAGCAGCTTGGCGACAGGGGAAGACGAGCAGTACTTC	CASSLATGEDEQYF
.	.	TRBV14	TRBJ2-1	TGTGCCAGCAAAGTAGGGAATGAGCAGTTCTTC	CASKVGNEQFF
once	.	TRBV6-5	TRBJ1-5	TGTGCCAGCCGCTCACAGGGTCCTAGACAGCCCCAGCATTTT	CASRSQGPRQPQHF
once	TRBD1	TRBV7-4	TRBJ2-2	TGTGCCAGCAGCCTCCACAGGGGCGGAACCGGGGAGCTGTTTTTT	CASSLHRGGTGELFF
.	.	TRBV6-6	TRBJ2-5	TGTGCCAGCAGAGAACAGGGAAGCAGCGAGACCCAGTACTTC	CASREQGSSETQYF
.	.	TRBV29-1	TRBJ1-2	TGCAGCGGGGACGGAGGTTGGGGGCCGGGCTACACCTTC	CSGDGGWGPGYTF
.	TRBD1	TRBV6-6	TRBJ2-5	TGTGCCAGCAGCGACAGGGGGCGGGAGACCCAGTACTTC	CASSDRGRETQYF
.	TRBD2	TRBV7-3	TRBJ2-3	TGTGCCAGCAGCTTATTCGGTAGCGGGGCAGCAGATACGCAGTATTTT	CASSLFGSGAADTQYF
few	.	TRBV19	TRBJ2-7	TGTGCCAGTAGTATAGCCAACGGGAACTACGAGCAGTACTTC	CASSIANGNYEQYF
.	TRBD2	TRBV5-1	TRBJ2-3	TGCGCCAGCAGCCGGGGGACTAGCGGGGGGGCAGATACGCAGTATTTT	CASSRGTSGGADTQYF
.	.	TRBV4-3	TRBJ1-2	TGCGCCAGCAGCCAAGGCCCGGGTATGCAGGAGTTAAACTATGGCTACACCTTC	CASSQGPGMQELNYGYTF
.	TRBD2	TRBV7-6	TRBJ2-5	TGTGCCAGCAGCTCCGAACTAGCGGGGGGGCAGGAAGAGACCCAGTACTTC	CASSSELAGGQEETQYF
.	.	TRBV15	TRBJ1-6	TGTGCCACCAGCAGACCAGGACAGACTTCACCCCTCCACTTT	CATSRPGQTSPLHF
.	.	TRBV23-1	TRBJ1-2	TGCGCCAGGAAAGTGGGGTCCGTATATGGCTACACCTTC	CARKVGSVYGYTF
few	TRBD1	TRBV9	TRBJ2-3	TGTGCCAGCAGCACCCCGCCGGGACAGGGCACAGATACGCAGTATTTT	CASSTPPGQGTDTQYF
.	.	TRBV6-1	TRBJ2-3	TGTGCCAGCAGGGCAGGTCAGGCAGATACGCAGTATTTT	CASRAGQADTQYF
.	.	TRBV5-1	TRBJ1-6	TGCGCCAGCAGCTTGGGAAACTCGGGACTGTTGAATTCACCCCTCCACTTT	CASSLGNSGLLNSPLHF
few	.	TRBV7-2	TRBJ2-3	TGTGCCAGCAGCTCATGGGGGCGACACACAGATACGCAGTATTTT	CASSSWGRHTDTQYF
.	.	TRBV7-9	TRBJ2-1	TGTGCCAGCAGCCAGGCTCTAGCCCTTTACAATGAGCAGTTCTTC	CASSQALALYNEQFF
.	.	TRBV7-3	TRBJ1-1	TGTGCCAGCAGCTTAGCAGGGTTGGTTCCCGAAGCTTTCTTT	CASSLAGLVPEAFF
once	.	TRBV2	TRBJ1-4	TGTGCCAGCAGGCGGGGGAGTGAAAAACTGTTTTTT	CASRRGSEKLFF
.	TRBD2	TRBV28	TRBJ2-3	TGTGCCAGCAGACGGACTAGCGGGAGGTCAGATACGCAGTATTTT	CASRRTSGRSDTQYF
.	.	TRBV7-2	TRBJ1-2	TGTGCCAGCAGCTTACCCCCCGGGTATGGCTACACCTTC	CASSLPPGYGYTF
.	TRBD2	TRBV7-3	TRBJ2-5	TGTGCCAGCAGTTCAGGCGGCGGGGGAACCGGAGAGACCCAGTACTTC	CASSSGGGGTGETQYF
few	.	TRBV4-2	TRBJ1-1	TGTGCCAGCAGCTATAGAGGGCAGAACACTGAAGCTTTCTTT	CASSYRGQNTEAFF
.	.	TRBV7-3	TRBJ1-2	TGTGCCAGCAGCCCGGAGGGGGGCTATGGCTACACCTTC	CASSPEGGYGYTF
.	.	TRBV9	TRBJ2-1	TGTGCCAGCAGCGTAGGGGTGAGTTTCAATGAGCAGTTCTTC	CASSVGVSFNEQFF
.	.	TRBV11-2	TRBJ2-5	TGTGCCAGCAGCTTAGGGGGACGACCAGAGACCCAGTACTTC	CASSLGGRPETQYF
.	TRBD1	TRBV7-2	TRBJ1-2	TGTGCCAGCAGCTTAGGGGAGAGGACAGGGTATGGCTACACCTTC	CASSLGERTGYGYTF
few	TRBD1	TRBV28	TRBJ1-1	TGTGCCAGCAGGATGACAGGGGGCGTCACTGAAGCTTTCTTT	CASRMTGGVTEAFF
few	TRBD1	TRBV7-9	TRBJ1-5	TGTGCCAGCAGCCGCTGGACAGGGCGGAATGAGCCCCAGCATTTT	CASSRWTGRNEPQHF
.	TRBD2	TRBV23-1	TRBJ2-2	TGCGCCAGCAGCCACGGACTAGCGGGGGCCGGGGAGCTGTTTTTT	CASSHGLAGAGELFF
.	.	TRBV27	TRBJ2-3	TGTGCCAGCAGCCCAGGGGCGGGGGCGGATACGCAGTATTTT	CASSPGAGADTQYF
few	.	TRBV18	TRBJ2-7	TGTGCCAGCTCACCGGACTCGGGGTACGAGCAGTACTTC	CASSPDSGYEQYF
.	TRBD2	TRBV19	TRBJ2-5	TGTGCCAGTAGCGGACTAGCGGGAGGAGAGACCCAGTACTTC	CASSGLAGGETQYF
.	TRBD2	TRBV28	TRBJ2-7	TGTGCCAGCAGCCAGGCGGGGAGGGACCCCTACGAGCAGTACTTC	CASSQAGRDPYEQYF
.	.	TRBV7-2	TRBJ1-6	TGTGCCAGCAGCAAGATGACAGGAACCTATTCACCCCTCCACTTT	CASSKMTGTYSPLHF
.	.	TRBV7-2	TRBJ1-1	TGTGCCAGCAGCTTAGCTGGCGGGTCCATGAACACTGAAGCTTTCTTT	CASSLAGGSMNTEAFF
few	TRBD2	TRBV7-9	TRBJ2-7	TGTGCCAGCAGCCCCCGAGATAGCGGGAGGAACTCCTACGAGCAGTACTTC	CASSPRDSGRNSYEQYF
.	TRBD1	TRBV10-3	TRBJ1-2	TGTGCCATCAGTGAGTCGCCAGGGGGCATAGGAGGACTCGGCTACACCTTC	CAISESPGGIGGLGYTF
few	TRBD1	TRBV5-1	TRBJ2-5	TGCGCCAGCAGCTCCGAGGGACAGGCCGTTCAAGAGACCCAGTACTTC	CASSSEGQAVQETQYF